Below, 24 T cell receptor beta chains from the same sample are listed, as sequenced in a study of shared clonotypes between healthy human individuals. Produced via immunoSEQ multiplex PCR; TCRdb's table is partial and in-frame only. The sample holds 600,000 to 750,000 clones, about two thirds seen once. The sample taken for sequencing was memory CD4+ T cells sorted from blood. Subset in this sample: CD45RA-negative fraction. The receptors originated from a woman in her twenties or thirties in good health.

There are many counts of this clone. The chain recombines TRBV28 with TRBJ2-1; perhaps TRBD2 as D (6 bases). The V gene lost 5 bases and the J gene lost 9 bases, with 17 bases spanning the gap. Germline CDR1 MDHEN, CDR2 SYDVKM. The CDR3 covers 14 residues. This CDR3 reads CASSLSGPWGEQFF. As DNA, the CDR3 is TGTGCCAGCAGTCTTAGCGGACCCTGGGGTGAGCAGTTCTTC.

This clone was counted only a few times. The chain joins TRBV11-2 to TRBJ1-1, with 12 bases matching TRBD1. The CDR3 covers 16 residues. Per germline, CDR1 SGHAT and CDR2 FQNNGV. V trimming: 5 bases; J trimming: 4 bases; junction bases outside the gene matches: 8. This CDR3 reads CASSPGTGGGSTEAFF. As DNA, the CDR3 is TGTGCCAGCAGCCCGGGGACAGGGGGCGGGAGCACTGAAGCTTTCTTT.

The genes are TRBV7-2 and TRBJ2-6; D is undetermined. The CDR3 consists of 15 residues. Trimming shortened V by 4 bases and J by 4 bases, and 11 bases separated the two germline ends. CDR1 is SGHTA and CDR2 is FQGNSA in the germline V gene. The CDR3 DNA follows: TGTGCCAGCAGCTACGTTTCTGGGGGGGCCAACGTCCTGACTTTC. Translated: CASSYVSGGANVLTF.

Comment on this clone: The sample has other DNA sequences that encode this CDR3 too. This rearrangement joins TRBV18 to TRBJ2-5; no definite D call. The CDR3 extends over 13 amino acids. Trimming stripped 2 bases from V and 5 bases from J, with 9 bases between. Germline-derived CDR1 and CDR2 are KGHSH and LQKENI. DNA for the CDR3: TGTGCCAGCTCACCAGGGTTCGGGGAGACCCAGTACTTC. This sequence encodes CASSPGFGETQYF. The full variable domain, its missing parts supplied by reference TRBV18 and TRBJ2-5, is NAGVMQNPRHLVRRRGQEARLRCSPMKGHSHVYWYRQLPEEGLKFMVYLQKENIIDESGMPKERFSAEFPKEGPSILRIQQVVRGDSAAYFCASSPGFGETQYFGPGTRLLVL.

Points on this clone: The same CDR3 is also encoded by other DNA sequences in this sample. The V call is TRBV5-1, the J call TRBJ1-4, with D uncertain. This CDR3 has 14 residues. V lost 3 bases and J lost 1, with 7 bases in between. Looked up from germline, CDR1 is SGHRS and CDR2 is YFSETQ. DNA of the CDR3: TGCGCCAGCAGCTCGGGGTTAACTAATGAAAAACTGTTTTTT. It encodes CASSSGLTNEKLFF.

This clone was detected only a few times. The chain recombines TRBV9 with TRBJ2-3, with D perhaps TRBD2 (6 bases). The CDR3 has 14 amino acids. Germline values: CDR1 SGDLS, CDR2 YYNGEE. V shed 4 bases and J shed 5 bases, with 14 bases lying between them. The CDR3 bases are TGTGCCAGCAGCCCTACAGTCGGGGGAGATACGCAGTATTTT. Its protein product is CASSPTVGGDTQYF. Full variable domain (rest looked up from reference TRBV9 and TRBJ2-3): DSGVTQTPKHLITATGQRVTLRCSPRSGDLSVYWYQQSLDQGLQFLIQYYNGEERAKGNILERFSAQQFPDLHSELNLSSLELGDSALYFCASSPTVGGDTQYFGPGTRLTVL.

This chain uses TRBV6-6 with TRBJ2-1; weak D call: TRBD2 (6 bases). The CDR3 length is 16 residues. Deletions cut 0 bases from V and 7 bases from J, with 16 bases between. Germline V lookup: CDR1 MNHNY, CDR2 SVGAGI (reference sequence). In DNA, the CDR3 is TGTGCCAGCAGTTACTCGTCGACGGGGGTAGGTAATGAGCAGTTCTTC. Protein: CASSYSSTGVGNEQFF.

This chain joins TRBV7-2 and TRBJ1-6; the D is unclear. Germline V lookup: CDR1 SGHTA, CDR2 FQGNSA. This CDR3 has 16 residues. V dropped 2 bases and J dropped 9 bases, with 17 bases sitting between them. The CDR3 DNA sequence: TGTGCCAGCAGCTTACTCTACAGAAGACTGGGTTCACCCCTCCACTTT. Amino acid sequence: CASSLLYRRLGSPLHF.

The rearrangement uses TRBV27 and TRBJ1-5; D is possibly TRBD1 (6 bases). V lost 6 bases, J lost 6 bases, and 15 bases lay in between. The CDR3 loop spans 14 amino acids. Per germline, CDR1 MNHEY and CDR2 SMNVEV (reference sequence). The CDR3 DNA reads TGTGCCAGCAGGGGGCAGGGGAAGGGTCAGCCCCAGCATTTT. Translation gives CASRGQGKGQPQHF.

In nucleotides, the CDR3 is TGTGCCAGTTCCACACCGGGACTAGCGGGAGGCAGGACCGGGGAGCTGTTTTTT. Residues: CASSTPGLAGGRTGELFF. This chain uses TRBV19 with TRBJ2-2; 15 positions match TRBD2. Unmatched junction bases numbered 12, after V lost 8 bases and J lost 5 bases. From germline, CDR1 is LNHDA and CDR2 SQIVND (reference sequence). CDR3 length equals 18 residues.

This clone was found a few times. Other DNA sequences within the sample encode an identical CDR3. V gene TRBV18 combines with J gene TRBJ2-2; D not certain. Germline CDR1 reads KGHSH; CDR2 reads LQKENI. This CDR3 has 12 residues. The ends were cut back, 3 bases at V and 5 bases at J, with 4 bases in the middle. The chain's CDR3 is CASSPLTGELFF. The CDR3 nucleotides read TGTGCCAGCTCACCGTTAACCGGGGAGCTGTTTTTT.

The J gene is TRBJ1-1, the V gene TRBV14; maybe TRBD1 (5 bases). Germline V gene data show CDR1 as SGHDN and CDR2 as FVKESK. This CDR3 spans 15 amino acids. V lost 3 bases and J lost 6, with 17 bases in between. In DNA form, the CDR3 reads TGTGCCAGCAGCCACGAACCGCGGGGGATCGCTGAAGCTTTCTTT. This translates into CASSHEPRGIAEAFF.

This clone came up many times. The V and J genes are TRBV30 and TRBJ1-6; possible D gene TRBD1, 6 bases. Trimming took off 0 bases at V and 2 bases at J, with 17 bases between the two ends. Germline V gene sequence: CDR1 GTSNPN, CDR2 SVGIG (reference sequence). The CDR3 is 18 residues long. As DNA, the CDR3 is TGTGCCTGGAGTGTCCGGACAGTATCGAACGCCTATAATTCACCCCTCCACTTT. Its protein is CAWSVRTVSNAYNSPLHF.

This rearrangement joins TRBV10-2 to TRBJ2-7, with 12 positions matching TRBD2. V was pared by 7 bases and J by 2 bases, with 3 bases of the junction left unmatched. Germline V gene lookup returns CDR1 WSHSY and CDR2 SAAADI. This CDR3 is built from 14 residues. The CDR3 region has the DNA TGCGCCAGCACGCTAGCGGGAGGGCCCTACGAGCAGTACTTC. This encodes CASTLAGGPYEQYF.

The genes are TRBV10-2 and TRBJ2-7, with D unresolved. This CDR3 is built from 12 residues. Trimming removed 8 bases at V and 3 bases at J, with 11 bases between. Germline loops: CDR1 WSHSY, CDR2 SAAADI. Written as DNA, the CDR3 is TGCGCCAGCTCTGCAGAGAGCTACGAGCAGTACTTC. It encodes CASSAESYEQYF.

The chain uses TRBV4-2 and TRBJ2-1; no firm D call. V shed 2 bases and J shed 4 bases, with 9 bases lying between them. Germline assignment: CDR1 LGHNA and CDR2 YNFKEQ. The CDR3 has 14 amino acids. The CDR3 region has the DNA TGTGCCAGCAGCCAAAGGCTCTCTTACAATGAGCAGTTCTTC. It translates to CASSQRLSYNEQFF.

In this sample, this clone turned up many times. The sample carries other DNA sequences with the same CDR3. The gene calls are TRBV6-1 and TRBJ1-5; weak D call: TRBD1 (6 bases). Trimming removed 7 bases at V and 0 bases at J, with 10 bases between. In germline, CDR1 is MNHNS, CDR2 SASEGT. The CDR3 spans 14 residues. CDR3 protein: CASNPTGSNQPQHF. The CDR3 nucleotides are TGTGCCAGCAACCCGACAGGTAGCAATCAGCCCCAGCATTTT.

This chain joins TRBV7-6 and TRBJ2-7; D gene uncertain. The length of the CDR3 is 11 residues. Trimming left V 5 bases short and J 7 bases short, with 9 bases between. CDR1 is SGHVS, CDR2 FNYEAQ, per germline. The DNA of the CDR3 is TGTGCCAGCAGCGAGATAAAAGAGCAGTACTTC. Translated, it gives CASSEIKEQYF.

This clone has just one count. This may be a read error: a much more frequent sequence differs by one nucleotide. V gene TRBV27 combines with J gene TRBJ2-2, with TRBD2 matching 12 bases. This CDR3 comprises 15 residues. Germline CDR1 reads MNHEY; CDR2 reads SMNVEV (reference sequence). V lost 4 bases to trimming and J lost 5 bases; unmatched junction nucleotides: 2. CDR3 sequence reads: CASSSGTSGTGELFF. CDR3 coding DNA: TGTGCCAGCAGTTCCGGGACTAGCGGGACCGGGGAGCTGTTTTTT.

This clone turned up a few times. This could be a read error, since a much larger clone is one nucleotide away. The CDR3 DNA is TGTGCCAGCAGCTTCACAGGGGACCCCTACGAGCAGTACTTC. This encodes CASSFTGDPYEQYF. The chain couples TRBV6-1 to TRBJ2-7, with 7 positions matching TRBD1. CDR3 length equals 14 residues. The V gene end was trimmed by 6 bases and the J gene end by 2 bases; junction bases not matched to a gene: 7. Per the germline V gene, CDR1 is MNHNS and CDR2 is SASEGT.

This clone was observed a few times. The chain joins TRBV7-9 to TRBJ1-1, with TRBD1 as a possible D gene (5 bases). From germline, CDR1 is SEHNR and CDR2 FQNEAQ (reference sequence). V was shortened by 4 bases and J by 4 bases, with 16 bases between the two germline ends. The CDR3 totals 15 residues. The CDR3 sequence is CASSSNTGQITEAFF. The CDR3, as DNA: TGTGCCAGCAGCTCGAACACAGGACAAATCACTGAAGCTTTCTTT.

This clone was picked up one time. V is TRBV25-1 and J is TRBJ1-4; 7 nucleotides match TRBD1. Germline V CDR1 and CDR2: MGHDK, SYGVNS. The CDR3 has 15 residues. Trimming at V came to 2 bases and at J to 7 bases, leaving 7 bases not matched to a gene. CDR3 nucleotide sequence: TGTGCCAGCAGTGAAGGAGGGGGCGCGAGTGAAAAACTGTTTTTT. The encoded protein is CASSEGGGASEKLFF.

The CDR3 region is CASRANSGDQPQHF. The CDR3 DNA sequence: TGTGCCAGCAGGGCGAACTCGGGGGACCAGCCCCAGCATTTT. The chain couples TRBV2 to TRBJ1-5; TRBD1 is a possible D gene (5 bases). V lost 6 bases to trimming and J lost 7 bases, with 16 bases between them. The CDR3 has 14 amino acids. CDR1 and CDR2 from the germline V gene are SNHLY and FYNNEI.

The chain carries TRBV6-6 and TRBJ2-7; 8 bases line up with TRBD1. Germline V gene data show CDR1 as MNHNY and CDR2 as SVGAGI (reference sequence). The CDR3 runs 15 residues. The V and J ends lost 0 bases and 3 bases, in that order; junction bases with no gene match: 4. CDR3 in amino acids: CASSYSAGGLYEQYF. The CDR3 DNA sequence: TGTGCCAGCAGTTACTCGGCAGGGGGCCTCTACGAGCAGTACTTC.